This TCR beta chain was sequenced in a study of blood T cell repertoires in COVID-19. Across the study: There were acute and convalescent COVID-19 samples, and they came from the United States, Italy and Spain. Sample material is recorded as cDNA or gDNA derived from T cells, B-cell-depleted T cells, or PBMCs.

As originally analysed: The assay estimated nucleated cells by amplifying reference gene primers. Here immunoSEQ multiplex PCR was the method, and the copy in TCRdb shows in-frame clones only, minus some. That table is the source of V, J and clone size, and D and trimming were worked out from the DNA. The sample yields roughly 250,000 clones, approximately 80% seen once. V lost 6 bases and J 2 bases, leaving 7 bases between the germline ends. CDR3 size: 13 residues. The V call is TRBV12-3 or TRBV12-4, the J call TRBJ2-2; D gene uncertain. This clonotype was sampled from a woman aged 50 to 60 with acute or convalescent COVID-19. Sequenced material: peripheral blood. The CDR3 DNA sequence: TGTGCCAGCAGAGCACTAAACACCGGGGAGCTGTTTTTT. This sequence encodes CASRALNTGELFF.